One sample yielded the 5 T cell receptor beta chains listed below, sequenced in a study of blood T cell repertoires in COVID-19. Data came from immunoSEQ multiplex PCR; TCRdb stores just in-frame clones and leaves some out. The repertoire has about 200,000 clones, approximately 87% of them found once; the top ten carry roughly 2.4%. Input material: peripheral blood. These receptor sequences come from a woman aged 45-65 years with acute or convalescent COVID-19.

The CDR3 DNA is TGTGCCAGCAGCTTACGCGGGTCAGGTGAAGCTTTCTTT. Encoded protein: CASSLRGSGEAFF. The chain has TRBV11-3 and TRBJ1-1; D is unresolved. V was cut by 2 bases and J by 7 bases, with 11 bases left in between. Germline CDR1 reads SGHNT; CDR2 reads YENEEA. The CDR3 length is 13 residues. Together with reference TRBV11-3 and TRBJ1-1, the CDR3 gives the full variable domain: EAGVVQSPRYKIIEKKQPVAFWCNPISGHNTLYWYLQNLGQGPELLIRYENEEAVDDSQLPKDRFSAERLKGVDSTLKIQPAELGDSAVYLCASSLRGSGEAFFGQGTRLTVV.

This clone showed up just a few times. This rearrangement joins TRBV2 to TRBJ2-7; 8 nucleotides align to TRBD2. Germline V CDR1 and CDR2: SNHLY, FYNNEI. J lost 5 bases, V lost 6 bases, and 9 bases had no gene match. CDR3 length: 14 residues. CDR3 region: CASSPGLDPNEQYF. The DNA of the CDR3 is TGTGCCAGCAGCCCGGGACTAGACCCGAACGAGCAGTACTTC.

A single count supports this clone. V is TRBV6-5 and J is TRBJ1-2; TRBD1 matches 7 bases. J lost 0 bases, V lost 6 bases, and 7 bases had no gene match. CDR1 is MNHEY, CDR2 SVGAGI, per germline. The CDR3 covers 15 residues. CDR3 nucleotides: TGTGCCAGCAGCCGAGGGGACAGCGCTAACTATGGCTACACCTTC. Protein sequence: CASSRGDSANYGYTF.

This chain uses TRBV7-9 with TRBJ2-7, with D unclear. CDR1 is SEHNR, CDR2 FQNEAQ, per germline (reference sequence). The length of the CDR3 is 15 residues. Trimming pared 1 base from V and 1 base from J, leaving 11 bases between. CDR3: CASSLEIGRSYEQYF. CDR3 coding DNA: TGTGCCAGCAGCTTAGAGATTGGCAGGTCCTACGAGCAGTACTTC. Supplemented by reference TRBV7-9 and TRBJ2-7, the full variable domain reads DTGVSQNPRHKITKRGQNVTFRCDPISEHNRLYWYRQTLGQGPEFLTYFQNEAQLEKSRLLSDRFSAERPKGSFSTLEIQRTEQGDSAMYLCASSLEIGRSYEQYFGPGTRLTVT.

V is TRBV27 and J is TRBJ2-3, with unresolved D. Trimming stripped 2 bases from V and 2 bases from J, with 8 bases between. The CDR3 contains 14 residues. CDR1 and CDR2 from the germline V gene are MNHEY and SMNVEV (reference sequence). The CDR3 protein is CASSLGPFTDTQYF. For the CDR3, the DNA is TGTGCCAGCAGTTTAGGGCCCTTCACAGATACGCAGTATTTT.